The 9 T cell receptor beta chains below were found in one sample sequenced in a study of blood T cell repertoires in COVID-19. TCRdb's copy holds only in-frame clones and misses some; the assay was immunoSEQ multiplex PCR. The sample shows 200,000 to 300,000 clones, around nine tenths of them seen only once. The sequencing input was PBMCs or T cells enriched from blood (not recorded which). Source of these receptors: a woman between 25 and 40 years old with acute COVID-19.

The chain carries TRBV3-1 (or the pseudogene TRBV3-2) and TRBJ1-6; D is ambiguous. Trimming removed 0 bases from V and 1 base from J, with 7 bases in between. The CDR3 runs to 16 residues. Germline lookup yields CDR1 LGHDT and CDR2 YNNKEL (reference sequence). CDR3 DNA: TGTGCCAGCAGCCAAGACGCGGGATCCTATAATTCACCCCTCCACTTT. This sequence encodes CASSQDAGSYNSPLHF.

V and J are TRBV5-1 and TRBJ2-3; D may be TRBD2 (6 bases). Germline V gene sequence: CDR1 SGHRS, CDR2 YFSETQ. CDR3 length: 12 residues. Trimming took off 9 bases at V and 1 base at J, with 9 bases between the two ends. CDR3 sequence reads: CATSGGTDTQYF. The CDR3 DNA follows: TGCGCCACTTCGGGGGGCACAGATACGCAGTATTTT.

This clone was recorded a few times. The chain has TRBV10-1 and TRBJ2-2; D is perhaps TRBD1 (6 bases). Germline lookup yields CDR1 WNHNN and CDR2 SYGVQD (reference sequence). V was shortened by 3 bases and J by 4 bases, with 12 bases between the two germline ends. This CDR3 spans 15 amino acids. CDR3 amino acids: CASSDRQVGTGELFF. DNA of the CDR3: TGCGCCAGCAGTGATCGACAGGTGGGCACCGGGGAGCTGTTTTTT.

The gene calls are TRBV14 and TRBJ1-1; D remains unclear. The length of the CDR3 is 15 residues. Germline CDR1 reads SGHDN; CDR2 reads FVKESK. Trimming left V 4 bases short and J 4 bases short, with 16 bases between. Here the CDR3 DNA reads TGTGCCAGCAGCCTTGTCATGAGTGGGCGCACTGAAGCTTTCTTT. It encodes CASSLVMSGRTEAFF.

This chain links TRBV19 with TRBJ1-6; D gene unclear. V was shortened by 7 bases and J by 0 bases, with 13 bases between the two germline ends. The CDR3 is 16 amino acids. CDR1 LNHDA and CDR2 SQIVND come from the germline V gene (reference sequence). DNA for the CDR3: TGTGCCAGTAAAGTCTCGGAGAACTCCTATAATTCACCCCTCCACTTT. It specifies CASKVSENSYNSPLHF.

The rearrangement uses TRBV2 and TRBJ2-5; 8 bases line up with TRBD2. This CDR3 is built from 15 residues. From germline, CDR1 is SNHLY and CDR2 FYNNEI. J lost 4 bases, V lost 4 bases, and 8 bases had no gene match. For the CDR3, the DNA is TGTGCCAGCAGTGGGGGTAGCGGGGATGGAGAGACCCAGTACTTC. Protein product: CASSGGSGDGETQYF.

V usage is TRBV18 and J usage is TRBJ2-5; D gene ambiguous. The V gene's germline CDR1 is KGHSH and CDR2 LQKENI. V shed 2 bases and J shed 0 bases, with 13 bases lying between them. The CDR3 totals 16 residues. The CDR3 sequence: CASSPEGRQYQETQYF. The CDR3 DNA follows: TGTGCCAGCTCACCAGAAGGCAGGCAGTACCAAGAGACCCAGTACTTC.

The gene calls are TRBV2 and TRBJ1-2; no reliable D call. Germline V gene data show CDR1 as SNHLY and CDR2 as FYNNEI. The CDR3 totals 14 residues. Trimming left V 8 bases short and J 7 bases short, with 20 bases between. The CDR3 bases are TGTGCCAGCCCCCGGTCAGAAACGGCGGGTGGCTACACCTTC. Protein: CASPRSETAGGYTF.

J is TRBJ1-2 and V is TRBV10-1; D is unclear. Looked up from germline, CDR1 is WNHNN and CDR2 is SYGVQD (reference sequence). The CDR3 has 14 amino acids. V was cut by 6 bases and J by 4 bases, with 15 bases left in between. Here the CDR3 DNA reads TGCGCCAGCAGCCCGGGTTCGTCCCCCTATGGCTACACCTTC. Protein sequence: CASSPGSSPYGYTF.